Each of the 8 T cell receptor beta chains below was sequenced from the same sample in a study of blood T cell repertoires in COVID-19. Generated by immunoSEQ multiplex PCR, the TCRdb table keeps only in-frame clones and is missing some. Seen here are roughly 150,000 clones, around 92% observed once, and the top ten hold approximately 3%. Sequenced: peripheral blood. The source of these receptors is a man aged 60 to 75 with acute or convalescent COVID-19.

The genes are TRBV5-8 and TRBJ2-3; TRBD2 might be the D (6 bases). CDR1 is SGHTS and CDR2 is YDEGEE in the germline V gene. This CDR3 has 14 amino acids. Trimming took 0 bases from V and 7 from J, leaving 12 bases between them. CDR3 sequence reads: CASSLVAAGYTQYF. The CDR3 nucleotides read TGTGCCAGCAGCTTGGTAGCGGCGGGGTATACGCAGTATTTT.

The sample holds many counts of this clone. The V call is TRBV12-5, the J call TRBJ1-5; the match to TRBD1 covers 7 bases. Trimming removed 3 bases from V and 5 bases from J; junction bases left unmatched: 1. From germline, CDR1 is LGHNT and CDR2 FRNRAP. The CDR3 has 13 residues. CDR3 sequence: CASGLQGYQPQHF. As DNA, the CDR3 is TGTGCTAGTGGTTTACAGGGGTATCAGCCCCAGCATTTT. Looking up the rest from reference TRBV12-5 and TRBJ1-5 gives the full variable domain: DARVTQTPRHKVTEMGQEVTMRCQPILGHNTVFWYRQTMMQGLELLAYFRNRAPLDDSGMPKDRFSAEMPDATLATLKIQPSEPRDSAVYFCASGLQGYQPQHFGDGTRLSIL.

This clone was counted a single time. The V gene is TRBV19, the J gene TRBJ2-1; 7 bases are a match to TRBD1. V lost 3 bases to trimming and J lost 3 bases; unmatched junction nucleotides: 5. This CDR3 comprises 15 residues. The germline V gene has CDR1 LNHDA and CDR2 SQIVND (reference sequence). The CDR3 loop is CASSIFGTVYNEQFF. In DNA, the CDR3 is TGTGCCAGTAGTATTTTTGGGACAGTCTACAATGAGCAGTTCTTC.

The genes are TRBV3-1 (or the pseudogene TRBV3-2) and TRBJ2-1; D call uncertain. The CDR3 extends over 12 amino acids. Germline loops: CDR1 LGHDT, CDR2 YNNKEL (reference sequence). Trimming stripped 1 base from V and 11 bases from J, with 9 bases between. The CDR3 coding sequence is TGTGCCAGCAGCCAAGCAGAGGCTCAGCAGTTCTTC. Its translation is CASSQAEAQQFF.

The genes are TRBV7-9 and TRBJ1-1; tentatively, D is TRBD1 (6 bases). The CDR3 sequence is 14 residues long. Germline lookup yields CDR1 SEHNR and CDR2 FQNEAQ (reference sequence). V was shortened by 5 bases and J by 3 bases, with 13 bases between the two germline ends. The CDR3 sequence: CASSPRGADTEAFF. CDR3 sequence (DNA): TGTGCCAGCAGCCCCCGGGGGGCGGACACTGAAGCTTTCTTT. Based on the CDR3 plus reference TRBV7-9 and TRBJ1-1, the full variable domain is DTGVSQNPRHKITKRGQNVTFRCDPISEHNRLYWYRQTLGQGPEFLTYFQNEAQLEKSRLLSDRFSAERPKGSFSTLEIQRTEQGDSAMYLCASSPRGADTEAFFGQGTRLTVV.

The V gene is TRBV12-3 or TRBV12-4, the J gene TRBJ1-2; D may be TRBD1 (5 bases). Between the trimmed V and J ends, which lost 6 bases and 5 bases, there was a span of 13 bases. The CDR3 has 13 amino acids. CDR3 DNA sequence: TGTGCCAGCAGCCCCGACAGACAATATGGCTACACCTTC. Translation: CASSPDRQYGYTF.

This chain uses TRBV5-6 with TRBJ1-3; D uncertain. CDR3 size: 15 residues. V lost 0 bases and J 1 base, leaving 8 bases between the germline ends. Germline loops: CDR1 SGHDT, CDR2 YYEEEE. The CDR3: CASSLGQASGNTIYF. CDR3 in DNA: TGTGCCAGCAGCTTGGGCCAGGCGTCTGGAAACACCATATATTTT.

This CDR3 reads CASSLYVQRAYTGELFF. CDR3 coding DNA: TGTGCCAGCAGCTTATATGTCCAGCGGGCGTACACCGGGGAGCTGTTTTTT. The rearrangement links TRBV7-9 to TRBJ2-2, with D possibly matching TRBD2 (6 bases). Germline V gives CDR1 SEHNR, CDR2 FQNEAQ (reference sequence). The V end was cut by 2 bases, the J end by 3 bases, with 16 bases between. CDR3 size: 17 residues.